A selection of T cell receptor beta chains follows, all from one sample in a study of OX40 agonist ivuxolimab in advanced cancers. Some clones are missing from TCRdb's copy, which holds only in-frame ones; the method was immunoSEQ multiplex PCR. The sample consists of approximately 51,000 clones, approximately 80% of them appearing once. The source material was CD4+ or CD8+ T cells sorted from blood, sampled in a trial of the OX40 agonist ivuxolimab. Receptors originate from an adult with an advanced solid tumor such as melanoma, head and neck, liver or kidney cancer. The CDR3 runs from the conserved cysteine through the conserved F or W. A D gene is named only where the DNA matches it firmly. Size is omitted from some rows. Given values are once, few, many or a class for expanded clones.

clone_size	v_call	j_call	d_call	cdr3_aa	cdr3_nt
-	TRBV19	TRBJ2-3	-	CASSMTDTQYF	TGTGCCAGTAGTATGACCGATACGCAGTATTTT
-	TRBV18	TRBJ2-3	TRBD2	CASSPPGLAGESQYF	TGTGCCAGCTCACCACCGGGGCTAGCGGGCGAGTCGCAGTATTTT
-	TRBV20-1	TRBJ1-1	-	CSAAEDTEAFF	TGCAGTGCTGCGGAGGACACTGAAGCTTTCTTT
-	TRBV5-1	TRBJ1-1	-	CASSLDRVRNTEAFF	TGCGCCAGCAGCTTGGATCGGGTCAGGAACACTGAAGCTTTCTTT
-	TRBV6-1	TRBJ1-4	TRBD1	CASSEIVAGGAGLFF	TGTGCCAGCAGTGAAATTGTCGCAGGGGGCGCGGGACTGTTTTTT
-	TRBV6-1	TRBJ1-5	TRBD1	CASSVGQGVGQPQHF	TGTGCCAGCAGTGTGGGACAGGGGGTAGGTCAGCCCCAGCATTTT
-	TRBV7-8	TRBJ2-7	-	CASSLPTDEQYF	TGTGCCAGCAGCTTACCGACGGACGAGCAGTACTTC
-	TRBV20-1	TRBJ2-1	-	CSARNTLKQFF	TGCAGTGCTAGAAACACCCTGAAGCAGTTCTTC
-	TRBV28	TRBJ1-6	-	CASSRTELYNSPLHF	TGTGCCAGCAGCCGGACTGAGCTCTATAATTCACCCCTCCACTTT
-	TRBV7-3	TRBJ1-2	-	CASSLGTGRGYTF	TGTGCCAGCAGCTTAGGAACAGGTAGAGGCTACACCTTC
-	TRBV11-3	TRBJ2-1	TRBD2	CASSLGSGRALNNEQFF	TGTGCCAGCAGCTTGGGTAGCGGGAGGGCCTTGAACAATGAGCAGTTCTTC
-	TRBV5-1	TRBJ2-2	-	CASSLGRNTGELFF	TGCGCCAGCAGCTTGGGTCGGAACACCGGGGAGCTGTTTTTT
-	TRBV11-1	TRBJ2-7	-	CASSIGQPLYEQYF	TGTGCCAGCAGCATAGGCCAGCCGCTCTACGAGCAGTACTTC
-	TRBV5-1	TRBJ2-3	-	CASSPQGGGRSDTQYF	TGCGCCAGCAGCCCACAGGGGGGAGGGCGTTCAGATACGCAGTATTTT
-	TRBV5-1	TRBJ2-7	-	CASSPILGGYEQYF	TGCGCCAGCAGCCCCATTTTGGGGGGCTACGAGCAGTACTTC
-	TRBV4-1	TRBJ1-5	-	CASSQFGGDSNQPQHF	TGCGCCAGCAGCCAATTTGGAGGGGATAGCAATCAGCCCCAGCATTTT
once	TRBV6-1	TRBJ1-5	-	CASRPYSNQPQHF	TGTGCCAGCAGACCATATAGCAATCAGCCCCAGCATTTT
-	TRBV18	TRBJ1-2	TRBD1	CASSPTGQNYGYTF	TGTGCCAGCTCACCCACGGGACAGAACTATGGCTACACCTTC
-	TRBV28	TRBJ2-4	TRBD2	CASSFGAGGPTKNIQYF	TGTGCCAGCAGTTTTGGGGCGGGAGGGCCTACCAAAAACATTCAGTACTTC
-	TRBV23-1	TRBJ1-1	-	CASSQPVQLGVGFCAFF	TGCGCCAGCAGTCAACCCGTTCAATTGGGTGTTGGGTTTTGCGCTTTCTTT